This T cell receptor beta chain was captured in a study of blood T cell repertoires in COVID-19. Method: immunoSEQ multiplex PCR; TCRdb's copy keeps in-frame clones and lacks some. The profile shows 90,000 to 140,000 clones, roughly 80% of them singletons. Trimming removed 4 bases at V and 1 base at J, with 12 bases between. Germline loops: CDR1 MNHEY, CDR2 SMNVEV (reference sequence). CDR3 length: 15 residues. The sequencing input was peripheral blood. The chain uses TRBV27 and TRBJ2-3; possibly TRBD1 for D (5 bases). The sequence came from a woman aged 70-85 years with acute or convalescent COVID-19. This CDR3 is CASSSSGICTDTQYF. In DNA, the CDR3 is TGTGCCAGCAGTTCTTCAGGGATCTGCACAGATACGCAGTATTTT.